These 25 T cell receptor beta chains were all obtained from the same sample, sequenced in a study of cytomegalovirus exposure and HLA in healthy donors. PCR primers comprised 60 Vbeta and 13 Jbeta primers. Some clones are missing from TCRdb's copy, which holds only in-frame ones; the method was immunoSEQ multiplex PCR. Of over 200,000 clones in the sample, more than 70% were seen once. The specimen was PBMCs. Receptors originate from a human donor in good health.

This rearrangement joins TRBV5-1 to TRBJ2-1, with 10 bases fitting TRBD2. This CDR3 has 15 amino acids. Germline CDR1 is SGHRS and CDR2 is YFSETQ. J was trimmed by 5 bases and V by 2 bases; bases with no gene match: 4. CDR3 sequence: CASSFLAGGDNEQFF. DNA of the CDR3: TGCGCCAGCAGCTTCTTAGCGGGAGGAGACAATGAGCAGTTCTTC.

The gene calls are TRBV7-8 and TRBJ1-1; D unresolved. V was trimmed by 1 base and J by 1 base, leaving 7 bases between them. Germline CDR1 SGHVS, CDR2 FQNEAQ. CDR3 length: 14 amino acids. As DNA, the CDR3 is TGTGCCAGCAGCTTAGGGCTGTGGAACACTGAAGCTTTCTTT. This translates into CASSLGLWNTEAFF.

The chain recombines TRBV7-9 with TRBJ2-7, with a tentative D call TRBD2 (6 bases). Per the germline V gene, CDR1 is SEHNR and CDR2 is FQNEAQ (reference sequence). The CDR3 runs 14 residues. Trimming stripped 7 bases from V and 2 bases from J, with 15 bases between. CDR3 sequence reads: CASTPGEHTYEQYF. The CDR3 region has the DNA TGTGCCAGCACCCCGGGGGAGCACACCTACGAGCAGTACTTC.

This chain links TRBV5-1 with TRBJ2-3; 7 bases are a match to TRBD2. V gave up 4 bases and J gave up 2 bases; unmatched junction bases: 16. This CDR3 region has 18 residues. Germline V gives CDR1 SGHRS, CDR2 YFSETQ. CDR3 region: CASSPNAAGERDTDTQYF. Here the CDR3 DNA reads TGCGCCAGCAGCCCGAACGCGGCGGGAGAAAGGGACACAGATACGCAGTATTTT.

The chain carries TRBV29-1 and TRBJ2-7, with TRBD1 identical over 8 bases. The CDR3 is 16 residues long. The junction had 20 bases not matched to a gene; V was cut back by 4 bases and J by 9 bases. From germline, CDR1 is SQVTM and CDR2 ANQGSEA. In DNA form, the CDR3 reads TGCAGCGTTGCGGGAATTACAGGGGGTTTCGCAGCCGGGCAGTACTTC. This encodes CSVAGITGGFAAGQYF.

The V gene is TRBV28, the J gene TRBJ1-2; D gene ambiguous. V dropped 8 bases and J dropped 2 bases, with 12 bases sitting between them. The CDR3 has 13 amino acids. Germline V gene lookup returns CDR1 MDHEN and CDR2 SYDVKM. The CDR3 is CASGRGYNYGYTF. The DNA of the CDR3 is TGTGCCAGCGGGCGAGGGTACAACTATGGCTACACCTTC.

This clone is a singleton in its sample. The chain has TRBV7-9 and TRBJ2-7, with TRBD2 matching over 13 bases. This CDR3 is built from 14 residues. Germline CDR1 reads SEHNR; CDR2 reads FQNEAQ (reference sequence). J was trimmed by 6 bases and V by 1 base; bases with no gene match: 0. The CDR3 sequence is CASSLGTSGGEQYF. CDR3 DNA: TGTGCCAGCAGCTTAGGGACTAGCGGGGGCGAGCAGTACTTC.

J is TRBJ2-3 and V is TRBV9, with 9 bases aligning to TRBD2. The CDR3 runs 18 residues. Germline CDR1 is SGDLS and CDR2 is YYNGEE. V shed 0 bases, J shed 0 bases, and the junction held 8 bases outside the gene matches. Here the CDR3 reads CASSVGAGGPSSTDTQYF. CDR3 nucleotides: TGTGCCAGCAGCGTAGGGGCGGGAGGGCCCTCTAGCACAGATACGCAGTATTTT.

The rearrangement joins TRBV10-3 to TRBJ1-5; TRBD1 agrees at 7 bases. The germline V gene encodes CDR1 ENHRY and CDR2 SYGVKD. This CDR3 comprises 18 residues. With 0 bases clipped from V and 2 bases from J, the junction kept 10 bases outside the gene matches. This CDR3 is CAISESQRGQGGNQPQHF. CDR3 nucleotides: TGTGCCATCAGTGAGTCGCAAAGGGGGCAGGGAGGCAATCAGCCCCAGCATTTT.

The chain is built from TRBV28 and TRBJ2-1; no definite D call. V was pared by 3 bases and J by 0 bases, with 15 bases between. The CDR3 is 17 residues long. Germline CDR1 is MDHEN and CDR2 is SYDVKM. The CDR3, as DNA: TGTGCCAGCAGTTTTGGCTCCTCCAGTGCCTCCTACAATGAGCAGTTCTTC. It yields the protein CASSFGSSSASYNEQFF.

The rearrangement joins TRBV7-2 to TRBJ1-1; D might be TRBD1 (5 bases). This CDR3 spans 14 amino acids. Trimming cost V 3 bases and J 0 bases, with 8 bases left between them. CDR1 and CDR2 from the germline V gene are SGHTA and FQGNSA. The CDR3 spells CASSFGGVNTEAFF. CDR3 sequence (DNA): TGTGCCAGCAGCTTCGGGGGGGTGAACACTGAAGCTTTCTTT.

The chain is built from TRBV28 and TRBJ2-7, with 8 bases lining up with TRBD1. CDR1 and CDR2 from the germline V gene are MDHEN and SYDVKM. Losses at the gene ends were 8 bases for V and 4 bases for J; bases not matched to a gene: 7. The CDR3 sequence is 13 residues long. The CDR3 coding sequence is TGTGCCAGCGGCGGACAGGGCCCATACGAGCAGTACTTC. This sequence encodes CASGGQGPYEQYF.

V and J are TRBV6-5 and TRBJ2-3; D is unresolved. Germline loops: CDR1 MNHEY, CDR2 SVGAGI. V dropped 0 bases and J dropped 2 bases, with 6 bases sitting between them. This CDR3 has 14 amino acids. CDR3: CASSYSYTTDTQYF. CDR3 nucleotide sequence: TGTGCCAGCAGTTACTCGTACACCACAGATACGCAGTATTTT.

This chain links TRBV19 with TRBJ2-7; D gene unclear. This CDR3 region has 13 residues. CDR1 LNHDA and CDR2 SQIVND come from the germline V gene (reference sequence). Trimming removed 3 bases at V and 3 bases at J, with 9 bases between. This CDR3 reads CASSIGAYYEQYF. The CDR3 DNA is TGTGCCAGTAGTATTGGAGCTTACTACGAGCAGTACTTC.

This chain links TRBV29-1 with TRBJ2-3, with 8 bases matching TRBD2. Unmatched junction bases numbered 20, after V lost 7 bases and J lost 2 bases. The CDR3 totals 18 residues. CDR1 and CDR2 from the germline V gene are SQVTM and ANQGSEA. CDR3 DNA sequence: TGCAGCGCCCCGTGGGGCCTAGCGGGTCCGCGCATCACAGATACGCAGTATTTT. Translation gives CSAPWGLAGPRITDTQYF.

The V gene is TRBV6-5, the J gene TRBJ1-5, with D uncertain. The germline gives CDR1 MNHEY, CDR2 SVGAGI. Trimming removed 0 bases from V and 3 bases from J, with 6 bases in between. The CDR3 is 14 residues long. CDR3 sequence (DNA): TGTGCCAGCAGTTACTCGAGGGACAATCAGCCCCAGCATTTT. It yields the protein CASSYSRDNQPQHF.

For this clone: The sample holds other DNA sequences that translate to the same CDR3. Here the CDR3 DNA reads TGTGCCAGCATGGCCGGACAGGGGTTGTTCTACGAGCAGTACTTC. This encodes CASMAGQGLFYEQYF. This sequence joins TRBV27 and TRBJ2-7, with 9 bases fitting TRBD1. This CDR3 has 15 amino acids. The ends lost 7 bases at V and 3 bases at J; junction bases unmatched: 10. Germline loops: CDR1 MNHEY, CDR2 SMNVEV (reference sequence).

This rearrangement joins TRBV11-1 to TRBJ2-5; no reliable D call. The CDR3 sequence is 12 residues long. The V gene lost 6 bases and the J gene lost 3 bases, with 8 bases spanning the gap. Germline V CDR1 and CDR2: SGHAT, FQDESV (reference sequence). The CDR3 bases are TGTGCCAGCAGTCTACAGAAAGAGACCCAGTACTTC. This sequence encodes CASSLQKETQYF.

The chain combines TRBV5-1 with TRBJ2-3; TRBD2 might be the D (5 bases). This CDR3 has 14 residues. Trimming took 6 bases from V and 5 from J, leaving 16 bases between them. Germline V gene sequence: CDR1 SGHRS, CDR2 YFSETQ. The CDR3, as DNA: TGCGCCAGCAAATTGACGGGGTTGGGAGATACGCAGTATTTT. Translating it yields CASKLTGLGDTQYF.

In DNA form, the CDR3 reads TGTGCCAGCAGCCCCCTCGGGATAACGGGGCCCCAGCATTTT. It is translated as CASSPLGITGPQHF. The chain has TRBV28 and TRBJ1-5, with D unresolved. CDR1 is MDHEN and CDR2 is SYDVKM in the germline V gene. The germline V and J ends were trimmed by 6 bases and 9 bases, with 18 bases remaining between them. CDR3 size: 14 residues.

This chain uses TRBV29-1 with TRBJ2-7, with TRBD2 matching over 9 bases. Trimming removed 5 bases from V and 6 bases from J; junction bases left unmatched: 14. This CDR3 has 15 amino acids. The germline CDR1 and CDR2 sequences are SQVTM and ANQGSEA. As DNA, the CDR3 is TGCAGCGTTTCGAGCGGGGGGACCGCCGGTGGCGAGCAGTACTTC. Its protein product is CSVSSGGTAGGEQYF.

The genes are TRBV28 and TRBJ2-5; no clear D gene. The CDR3 length is 15 residues. V lost 3 bases and J 5 bases, leaving 16 bases between the germline ends. The germline V gene has CDR1 MDHEN and CDR2 SYDVKM. This chain's CDR3 is CASSLSPGHQETQYF. The CDR3 DNA reads TGTGCCAGCAGTTTGTCCCCAGGTCATCAGGAGACCCAGTACTTC.

The V and J genes are TRBV29-1 and TRBJ2-7; 7 nucleotides line up with TRBD1. The germline V gene encodes CDR1 SQVTM and CDR2 ANQGSEA. This CDR3 contains 13 residues. The junction had 4 bases not matched to a gene; V was cut back by 4 bases and J by 1 base. In nucleotides, the CDR3 is TGCAGCGTTGTTCCAGGGGGATCCTACGAGCAGTACTTC. Amino acids: CSVVPGGSYEQYF.

The V gene is TRBV7-8, the J gene TRBJ1-2; 8 bases agree with TRBD1. Trimming removed 1 base from V and 8 bases from J; junction bases left unmatched: 6. Germline CDR1 reads SGHVS; CDR2 reads FQNEAQ. This CDR3 has 14 residues. The CDR3 region is CASSLGQGAGGYTF. For the CDR3, the DNA is TGTGCCAGCAGCTTAGGGCAGGGGGCAGGAGGCTACACCTTC.

The chain couples TRBV5-1 to TRBJ2-7; 10 nucleotides agree with TRBD2. The germline gives CDR1 SGHRS, CDR2 YFSETQ. The CDR3 extends over 15 amino acids. Trimming at V came to 1 base and at J to 5 bases, leaving 6 bases not matched to a gene. This CDR3 reads CASSLSPLAGDEQYF. CDR3 coding DNA: TGCGCCAGCAGCTTGTCCCCCCTAGCGGGAGACGAGCAGTACTTC.